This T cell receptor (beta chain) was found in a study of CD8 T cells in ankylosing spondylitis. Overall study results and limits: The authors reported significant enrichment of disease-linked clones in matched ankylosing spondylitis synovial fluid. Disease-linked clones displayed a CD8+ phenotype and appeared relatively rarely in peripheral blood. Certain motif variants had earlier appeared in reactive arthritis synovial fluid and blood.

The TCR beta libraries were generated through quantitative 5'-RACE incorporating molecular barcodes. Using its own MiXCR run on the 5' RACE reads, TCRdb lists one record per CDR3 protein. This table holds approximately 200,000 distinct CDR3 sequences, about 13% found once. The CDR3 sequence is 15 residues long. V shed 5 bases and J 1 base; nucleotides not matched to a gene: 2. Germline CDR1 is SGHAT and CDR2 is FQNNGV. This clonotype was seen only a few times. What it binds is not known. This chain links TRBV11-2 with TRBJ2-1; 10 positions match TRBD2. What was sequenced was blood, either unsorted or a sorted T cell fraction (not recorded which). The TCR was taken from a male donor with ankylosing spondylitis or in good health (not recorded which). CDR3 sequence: CASSPAGGSYNEQFF. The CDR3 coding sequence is TGTGCCAGCAGCCCAGCGGGAGGGTCCTACAATGAGCAGTTCTTC.